Sequencing of this T cell receptor (beta chain) was carried out in a study of cytomegalovirus exposure and HLA in healthy donors. Study information: Among several hundred genotyped donors, 65% to 90% fell in the Caucasian-associated ancestry cluster.

The CDR3 spans 13 residues. The V gene's germline CDR1 is LNHDA and CDR2 SQIVND (reference sequence). Germline trimming cut 6 bases from V and 6 bases from J; bases unmatched to any gene: 6. This clone was seen only a few times. Antigen: not known. The primer mix had 60 Vbeta and 13 Jbeta primers. Assay: immunoSEQ multiplex PCR; the TCRdb copy retains only in-frame clones and omits some. This sample yields around 130,000 clones, of which roughly three quarters are seen a single time; 1.5% to 2% belongs to the top ten. Regarding the study as a whole: In an earlier analysis, productive rearrangement rates for most beta V segments clustered near 87% or 30%.

Sequencing was done on a sample of PBMCs. This sequence was found in a woman aged 25 to 39 in good health and CMV-seronegative. V and J are TRBV19 and TRBJ1-1; 8 nucleotides align to TRBD1. CDR3 sequence reads: CASRDRASSEAFF. The CDR3 bases are TGTGCCAGTAGGGACAGGGCTTCGTCTGAAGCTTTCTTT.